The source of this T cell receptor beta chain is a study of T cell responses to AZD1222 COVID-19 vaccine. Generated by immunoSEQ multiplex PCR, the TCRdb table keeps only in-frame clones and is missing some. The sample lists 120,000 to 150,000 clones; roughly nine tenths were seen once. Points from the study as a whole: In the spike-specific TCR repertoire, nearly half reportedly target unmutated variant regions. Repertoires in all cases were sampled only once the peak T cell response had passed.

A note on this clone: What it recognizes is unknown.

The germline V and J ends were trimmed by 1 base and 4 bases, with 13 bases remaining between them. The CDR3 consists of 15 residues. Germline V gives CDR1 LNHDA, CDR2 SQIVND (reference sequence). The chain recombines TRBV19 with TRBJ1-1, with D uncertain. The material was peripheral blood, obtained on day 0 of AZD1222 vaccination. The clonotype comes from an adult in good health. The CDR3 DNA follows: TGTGCCAGTAGTATAGGCCGACCCGCCGGCACTGAAGCTTTCTTT. It yields the protein CASSIGRPAGTEAFF.